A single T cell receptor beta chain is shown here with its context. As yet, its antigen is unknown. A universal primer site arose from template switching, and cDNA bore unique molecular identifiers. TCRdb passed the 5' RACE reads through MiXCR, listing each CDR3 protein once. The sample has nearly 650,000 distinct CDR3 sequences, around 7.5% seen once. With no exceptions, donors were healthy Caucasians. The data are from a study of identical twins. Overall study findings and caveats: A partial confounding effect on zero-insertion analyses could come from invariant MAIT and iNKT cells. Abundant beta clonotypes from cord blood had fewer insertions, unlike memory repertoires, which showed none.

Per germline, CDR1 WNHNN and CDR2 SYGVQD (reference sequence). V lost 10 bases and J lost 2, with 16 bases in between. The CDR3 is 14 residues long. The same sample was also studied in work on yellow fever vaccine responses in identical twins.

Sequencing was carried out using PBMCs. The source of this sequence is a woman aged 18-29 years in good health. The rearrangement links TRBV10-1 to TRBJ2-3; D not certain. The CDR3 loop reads CATQDISSTDTQYF. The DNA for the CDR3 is TGCGCCACCCAAGATATATCCTCCACAGATACGCAGTATTTT.